The entry below gives a single T cell receptor beta chain sequence along with its context. These data belong to a study of T cell responses to AZD1222 COVID-19 vaccine. Data came from immunoSEQ multiplex PCR; TCRdb stores just in-frame clones and leaves some out. This sample has tens of thousands of clones; around 87% occur once, and the top ten carry about 8%. The CDR3 is made up of 14 amino acids. CDR1 and CDR2 (germline): ENHRY, SYGVKD. The V segment lost 7 bases and the J segment 2 bases; nucleotides outside the gene matches: 7. This sequence was found in an adult in good health. The sample in question was peripheral blood, obtained on day 0 of AZD1222 vaccination. The chain carries TRBV10-3 and TRBJ2-7; TRBD1 agrees at 8 bases. In DNA, the CDR3 is TGTGCCATCAATCTCGGACAGGGAGCCTACGAGCAGTACTTC. Translation gives CAINLGQGAYEQYF.